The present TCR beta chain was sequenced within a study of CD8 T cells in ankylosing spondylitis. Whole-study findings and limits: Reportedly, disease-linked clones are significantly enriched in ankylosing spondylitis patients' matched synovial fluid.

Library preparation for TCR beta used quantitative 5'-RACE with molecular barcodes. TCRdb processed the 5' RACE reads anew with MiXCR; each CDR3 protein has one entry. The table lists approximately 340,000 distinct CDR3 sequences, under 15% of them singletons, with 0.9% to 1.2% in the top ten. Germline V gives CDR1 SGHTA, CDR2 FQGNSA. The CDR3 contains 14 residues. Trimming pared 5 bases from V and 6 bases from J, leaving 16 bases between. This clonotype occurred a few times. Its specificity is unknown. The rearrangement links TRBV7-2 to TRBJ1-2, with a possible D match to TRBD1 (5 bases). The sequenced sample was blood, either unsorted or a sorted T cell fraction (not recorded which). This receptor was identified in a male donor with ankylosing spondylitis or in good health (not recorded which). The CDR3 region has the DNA TGTGCCAGCAGCCCGCGGGACTCCCCCCATGGCTACACCTTC. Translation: CASSPRDSPHGYTF. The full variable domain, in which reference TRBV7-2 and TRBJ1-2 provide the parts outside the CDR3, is GAGVSQSPSNKVTEKGKDVELRCDPISGHTALYWYRQSLGQGLEFLIYFQGNSAPDKSGLPSDRFSAERTGGSVSTLTIQRTQQEDSAVYLCASSPRDSPHGYTFGSGTRLTVV.